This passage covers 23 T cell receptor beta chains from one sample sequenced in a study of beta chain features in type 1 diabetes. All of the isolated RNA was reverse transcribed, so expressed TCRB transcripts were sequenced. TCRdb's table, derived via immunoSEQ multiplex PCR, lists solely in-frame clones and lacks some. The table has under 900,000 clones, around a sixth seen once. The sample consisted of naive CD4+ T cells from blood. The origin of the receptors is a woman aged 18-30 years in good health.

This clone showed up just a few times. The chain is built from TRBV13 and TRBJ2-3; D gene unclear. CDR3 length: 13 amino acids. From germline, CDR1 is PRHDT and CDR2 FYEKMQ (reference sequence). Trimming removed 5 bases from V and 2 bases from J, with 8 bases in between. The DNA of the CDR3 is TGTGCCAGCAGCCCCAGCACCACAGATACGCAGTATTTT. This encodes CASSPSTTDTQYF.

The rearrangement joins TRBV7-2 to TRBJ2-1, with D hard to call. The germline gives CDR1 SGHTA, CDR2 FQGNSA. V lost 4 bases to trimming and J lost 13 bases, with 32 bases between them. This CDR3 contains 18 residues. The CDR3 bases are TGTGCCAGCAGCTCCCTCTTGGCGTGGGATGTTGACGAGGATGTTCAGTTCTTC. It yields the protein CASSSLLAWDVDEDVQFF. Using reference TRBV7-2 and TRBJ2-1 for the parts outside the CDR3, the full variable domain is GAGVSQSPSNKVTEKGKDVELRCDPISGHTALYWYRQSLGQGLEFLIYFQGNSAPDKSGLPSDRFSAERTGGSVSTLTIQRTQQEDSAVYLCASSSLLAWDVDEDVQFFGPGTRLTVL.

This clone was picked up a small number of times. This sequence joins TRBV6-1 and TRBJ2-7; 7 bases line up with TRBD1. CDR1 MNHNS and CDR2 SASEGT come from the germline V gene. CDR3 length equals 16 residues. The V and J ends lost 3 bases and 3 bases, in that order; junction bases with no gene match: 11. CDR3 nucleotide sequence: TGTGCCAGCAGTGACACCCCAGGGGGACCGAGCTACGAGCAGTACTTC. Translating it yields CASSDTPGGPSYEQYF.

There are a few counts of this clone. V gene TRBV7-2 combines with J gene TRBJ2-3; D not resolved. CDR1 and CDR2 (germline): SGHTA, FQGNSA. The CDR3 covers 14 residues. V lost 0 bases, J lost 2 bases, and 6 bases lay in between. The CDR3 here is CASSLATHTDTQYF. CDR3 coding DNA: TGTGCCAGCAGCTTAGCAACTCACACAGATACGCAGTATTTT.

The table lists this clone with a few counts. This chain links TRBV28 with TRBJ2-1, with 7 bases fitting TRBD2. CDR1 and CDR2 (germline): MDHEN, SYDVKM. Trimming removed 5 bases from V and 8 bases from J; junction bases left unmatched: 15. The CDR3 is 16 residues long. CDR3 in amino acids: CASSAFGGRSTDEQFF. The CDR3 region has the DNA TGTGCCAGCAGTGCATTCGGGGGGAGGTCTACAGATGAGCAGTTCTTC.

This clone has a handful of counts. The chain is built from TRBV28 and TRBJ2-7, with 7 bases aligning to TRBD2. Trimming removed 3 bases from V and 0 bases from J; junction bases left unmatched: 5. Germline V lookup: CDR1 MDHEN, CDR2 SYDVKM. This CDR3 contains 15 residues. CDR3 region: CASSFTGGGSYEQYF. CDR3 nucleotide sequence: TGTGCCAGCAGTTTTACGGGAGGAGGCTCCTACGAGCAGTACTTC. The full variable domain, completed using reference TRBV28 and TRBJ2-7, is DVKVTQSSRYLVKRTGEKVFLECVQDMDHENMFWYRQDPGLGLRLIYFSYDVKMKEKGDIPEGYSVSREKKERFSLILESASTNQTSMYLCASSFTGGGSYEQYFGPGTRLTVT.

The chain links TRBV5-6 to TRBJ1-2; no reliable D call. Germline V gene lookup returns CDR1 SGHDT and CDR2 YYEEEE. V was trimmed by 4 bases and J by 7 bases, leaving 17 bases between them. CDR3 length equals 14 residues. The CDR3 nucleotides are TGTGCCAGCAGCCCCGGACTCCGGTCGGGTGGCTACACCTTC. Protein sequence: CASSPGLRSGGYTF. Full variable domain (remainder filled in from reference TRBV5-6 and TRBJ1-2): DAGVTQSPTHLIKTRGQQVTLRCSPKSGHDTVSWYQQALGQGPQFIFQYYEEEERQRGNFPDRFSGHQFPNYSSELNVNALLLGDSALYLCASSPGLRSGGYTFGSGTRLTVV.

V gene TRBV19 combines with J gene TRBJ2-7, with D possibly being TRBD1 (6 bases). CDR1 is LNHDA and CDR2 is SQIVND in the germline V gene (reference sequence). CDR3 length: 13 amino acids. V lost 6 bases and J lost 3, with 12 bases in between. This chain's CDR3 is CASSRDTLYEQYF. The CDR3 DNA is TGTGCCAGTAGCCGGGACACGCTCTACGAGCAGTACTTC.

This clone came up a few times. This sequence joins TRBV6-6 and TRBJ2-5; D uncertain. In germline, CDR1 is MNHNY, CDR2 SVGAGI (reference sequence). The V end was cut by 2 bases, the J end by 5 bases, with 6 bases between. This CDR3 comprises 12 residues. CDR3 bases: TGTGCCAGCAGTTACCCTACTGAGACCCAGTACTTC. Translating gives CASSYPTETQYF.

CDR3 region: CASSRTLLAGEETQYF. The CDR3 nucleotides are TGTGCCAGCAGCCGTACGCTACTAGCGGGAGAAGAGACCCAGTACTTC. The J gene is TRBJ2-5, the V gene TRBV7-8; TRBD2 matches 11 bases. Looked up from germline, CDR1 is SGHVS and CDR2 is FQNEAQ. V was pared by 5 bases and J by 3 bases, with 8 bases of the junction left unmatched. This CDR3 spans 16 amino acids.

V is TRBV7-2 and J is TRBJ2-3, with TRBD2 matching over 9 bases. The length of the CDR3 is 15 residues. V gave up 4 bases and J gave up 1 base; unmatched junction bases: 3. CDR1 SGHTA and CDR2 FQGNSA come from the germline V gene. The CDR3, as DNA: TGTGCCAGCAGCTCTAGCGGGATTCGCACAGATACGCAGTATTTT. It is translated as CASSSSGIRTDTQYF.

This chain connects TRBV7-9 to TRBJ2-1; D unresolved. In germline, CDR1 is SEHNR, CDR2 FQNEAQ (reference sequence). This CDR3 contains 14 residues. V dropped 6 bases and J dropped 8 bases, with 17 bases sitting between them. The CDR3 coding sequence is TGTGCCAGCAGTTTATGGGAAAGCGACGATGAGCAGTTCTTC. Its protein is CASSLWESDDEQFF.

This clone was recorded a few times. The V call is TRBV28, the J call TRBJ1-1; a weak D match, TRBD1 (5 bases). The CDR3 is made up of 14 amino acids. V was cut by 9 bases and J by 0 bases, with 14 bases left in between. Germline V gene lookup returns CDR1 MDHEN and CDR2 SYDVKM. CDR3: CASRDPAMNTEAFF. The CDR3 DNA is TGTGCCAGTAGGGACCCTGCTATGAACACTGAAGCTTTCTTT.

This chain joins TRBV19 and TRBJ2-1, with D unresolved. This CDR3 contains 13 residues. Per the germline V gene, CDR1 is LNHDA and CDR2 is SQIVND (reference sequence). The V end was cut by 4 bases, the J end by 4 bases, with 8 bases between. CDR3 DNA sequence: TGTGCCAGTAGTACGACACCTTACAATGAGCAGTTCTTC. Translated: CASSTTPYNEQFF.

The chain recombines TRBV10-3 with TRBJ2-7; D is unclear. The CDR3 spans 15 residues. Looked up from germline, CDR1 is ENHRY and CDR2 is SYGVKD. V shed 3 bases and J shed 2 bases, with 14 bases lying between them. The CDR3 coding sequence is TGTGCCATCAGTGAAGTCCGGGCACGGACCTACGAGCAGTACTTC. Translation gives CAISEVRARTYEQYF.

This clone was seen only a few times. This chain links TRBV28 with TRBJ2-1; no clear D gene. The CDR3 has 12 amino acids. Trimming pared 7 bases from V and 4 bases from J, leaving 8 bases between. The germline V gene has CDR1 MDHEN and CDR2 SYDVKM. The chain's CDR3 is CASISVYNEQFF. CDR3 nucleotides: TGTGCCAGCATTTCGGTATACAATGAGCAGTTCTTC.

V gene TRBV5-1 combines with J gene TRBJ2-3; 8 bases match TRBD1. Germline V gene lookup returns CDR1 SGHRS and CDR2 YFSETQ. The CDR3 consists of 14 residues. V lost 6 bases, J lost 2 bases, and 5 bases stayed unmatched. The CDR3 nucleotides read TGCGCCAGCAAGATGGGACAGGACACAGATACGCAGTATTTT. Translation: CASKMGQDTDTQYF.

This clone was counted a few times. This CDR3 is CASSLRGAGAKNIQYF. The CDR3 DNA is TGTGCCAGCAGCCTAAGGGGGGCAGGGGCCAAAAACATTCAGTACTTC. The chain joins TRBV7-9 to TRBJ2-4; D is tentatively TRBD1 or TRBD2 (6 bases each). This CDR3 spans 16 amino acids. The V gene's germline CDR1 is SEHNR and CDR2 FQNEAQ (reference sequence). The V gene lost 5 bases and the J gene lost 1 base, with 15 bases spanning the gap.

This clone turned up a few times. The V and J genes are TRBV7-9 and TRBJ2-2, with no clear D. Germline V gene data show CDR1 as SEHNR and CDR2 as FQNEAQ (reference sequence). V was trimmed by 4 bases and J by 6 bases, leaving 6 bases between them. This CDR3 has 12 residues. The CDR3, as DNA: TGTGCCAGCAGCTCCTCAGCCGGGGAGCTGTTTTTT. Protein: CASSSSAGELFF.

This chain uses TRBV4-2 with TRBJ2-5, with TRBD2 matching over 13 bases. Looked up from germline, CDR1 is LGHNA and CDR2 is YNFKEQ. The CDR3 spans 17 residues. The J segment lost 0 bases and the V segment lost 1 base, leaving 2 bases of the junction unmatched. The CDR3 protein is CASSQGTSGRDQETQYF. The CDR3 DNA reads TGTGCCAGCAGCCAAGGAACTAGCGGGAGGGACCAAGAGACCCAGTACTTC.

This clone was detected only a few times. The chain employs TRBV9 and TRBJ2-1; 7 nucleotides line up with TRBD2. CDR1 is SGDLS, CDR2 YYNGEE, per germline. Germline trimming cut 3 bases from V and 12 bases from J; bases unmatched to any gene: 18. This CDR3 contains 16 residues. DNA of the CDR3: TGTGCCAGCAGCGCACCAGGATCAGGGCGGGAGTTCCGGCAGTTCTTC. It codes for CASSAPGSGREFRQFF.

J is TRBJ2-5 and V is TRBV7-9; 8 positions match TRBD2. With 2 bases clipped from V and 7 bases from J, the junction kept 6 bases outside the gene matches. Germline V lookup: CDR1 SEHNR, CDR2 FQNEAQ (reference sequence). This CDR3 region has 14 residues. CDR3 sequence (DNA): TGTGCCAGCAGCTTAAGGACCGGGGGGGCGACCCAGTACTTC. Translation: CASSLRTGGATQYF.

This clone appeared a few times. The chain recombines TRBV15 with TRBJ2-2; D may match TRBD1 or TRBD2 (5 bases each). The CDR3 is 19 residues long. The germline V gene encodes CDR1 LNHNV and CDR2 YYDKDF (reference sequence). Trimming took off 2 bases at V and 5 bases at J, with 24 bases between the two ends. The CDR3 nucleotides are TGTGCCACCAGCAGACTCTTCCAGGGTTCTGGGAGAGGAACCGGGGAGCTGTTTTTT. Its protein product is CATSRLFQGSGRGTGELFF. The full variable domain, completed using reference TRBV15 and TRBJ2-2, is DAMVIQNPRYQVTQFGKPVTLSCSQTLNHNVMYWYQQKSSQAPKLLFHYYDKDFNNEADTPDNFQSRRPNTSFCFLDIRSPGLGDTAMYLCATSRLFQGSGRGTGELFFGEGSRLTVL.